The rows below give T cell receptor beta chains drawn from one sample of a study of blood T cells in healthy people across ages. TCRdb independently ran MiXCR on the 5' RACE reads; one entry per CDR3 protein. The sample records 650,000 to 800,000 distinct CDR3 sequences, about 51% being singletons. Sequencing was performed on blood. These TCRs come from a woman over 75 in good health. Both conserved end residues are part of each CDR3. A D gene is named only where the DNA matches it firmly. A clone size is listed for some rows: how often the clone was seen (once, few, many), or a class if it is expanded.

D,V,size,J,DNA,CDR3
TRBD2,TRBV29-1,NA,TRBJ2-1,TGCAGCGCGCCGGGACTAGCGGGGGCGAACAATGAGCAGTTCTTC,CSAPGLAGANNEQFF
NA,TRBV4-1,many,TRBJ1-5,TGCGCCAGCAGCCAAGTTTCCGGGAATAGCAATCAGCCCCAGCATTTT,CASSQVSGNSNQPQHF
NA,TRBV20-1,many,TRBJ2-5,TGCAGTGCTAGTTACGGGGACGACTACCAAGAGACCCAGTACTTC,CSASYGDDYQETQYF
NA,TRBV28,many,TRBJ1-2,TGTGCCAGCACCCCAGTTGCGGCCTATGGCTACACCTTC,CASTPVAAYGYTF
TRBD1,TRBV5-1,once,TRBJ1-4,TGCGCCAGCTCGACAGGGGGCGAATCTAATGAAAAACTGTTTTTT,CASSTGGESNEKLFF
NA,TRBV5-1,NA,TRBJ2-7,TGCGCCAGCAGCTCGGCACTTGACAATGAGCAGTACTTC,CASSSALDNEQYF
NA,TRBV20-1,NA,TRBJ1-5,TGCGGTGCTAGAGTTATCGGGCAGGGCGGGCAGCCCCAGCATTTT,CGARVIGQGGQPQHF
NA,TRBV9,many,TRBJ2-4,TGTGCCAGCAGCGTAGGTACAATGGTGGACATTCAGTACTTC,CASSVGTMVDIQYF
NA,TRBV7-9,few,TRBJ2-1,TGTGCCAGCAGCTTATCCAGGCGAGGGATGGCTGAGCAGTTCTTC,CASSLSRRGMAEQFF
TRBD2,TRBV7-8,NA,TRBJ2-3,TGTGCCAGCAGCTTAGCGGGGGGGGTAGCGGGGCTCACAGATACGCAGTATTTT,CASSLAGGVAGLTDTQYF
TRBD1,TRBV12-3/TRBV12-4,NA,TRBJ2-1,TGTGCCAGCAGTTCCCCCACCGGGACAGGGTTTCATGAGCAGTTCTTC,CASSSPTGTGFHEQFF
TRBD2,TRBV7-2,NA,TRBJ2-2,TGTGCCAGCAGTAGGGATAGCGGGAGAGCAACCGGGGAGCTGTTTTTT,CASSRDSGRATGELFF
NA,TRBV5-1,NA,TRBJ2-7,TGCGCCAGCAGCTCGGAAAACGGGTTATTTTTTAGCGAGCAGTACTTC,CASSSENGLFFSEQYF
NA,TRBV20-1,many,TRBJ2-5,TGCAGTGCTAGAGATCTCGCAGAGACCCAGTACTTC,CSARDLAETQYF
NA,TRBV21-1,many,TRBJ2-6,TGTGCCAGCAGCACCCGCCCGGGACAGGGCTCTGGGGCCAACGTCCTGACTTTC,CASSTRPGQGSGANVLTF
NA,TRBV5-1,many,TRBJ2-5,TGCGCCAGCAGCTTGATAGGGCGGGAGACCCAGTACTTC,CASSLIGRETQYF
TRBD2,TRBV6-6,NA,TRBJ2-5,TGTGCCAGCAGTGATCCGGGACTAGCCCTACAAGAGACCCAGTACTTC,CASSDPGLALQETQYF
TRBD2,TRBV20-1,few,TRBJ2-4,TGCAGTGCCCGACCGACTAGCGGTAACATTCAGTACTTC,CSARPTSGNIQYF
NA,TRBV11-2,NA,TRBJ2-3,TGTGCCAGCAGCTTATGGCAGGGCACAGATACGCAGTATTTT,CASSLWQGTDTQYF
NA,TRBV6-6,few,TRBJ2-5,TGTGCCAGCAGTCAAGGGTTTAGTGAGACCCAGTACTTC,CASSQGFSETQYF
NA,TRBV20-1,NA,TRBJ1-5,TGCAGTGCTAGCTACGCAAGGAGCAATCAGCCCCAGCATTTT,CSASYARSNQPQHF
NA,TRBV12-3/TRBV12-4,NA,TRBJ2-1,TGTGCCAGCAGTACACCCGGGACAAACTACAATGAGCAGTTCTTC,CASSTPGTNYNEQFF
NA,TRBV7-9,many,TRBJ2-7,TGTGCCAGCAGCCCACTAGGAGCCGAGCAGTACTTC,CASSPLGAEQYF
NA,TRBV6-6,many,TRBJ1-2,TGTGCCATCAAGCAGGGGCAGCACTATGGCTACACCTTC,CAIKQGQHYGYTF
NA,TRBV4-1,NA,TRBJ2-3,TGCGCCAGCAGCCAGTGGGCAGGGGACTTCACAGATACGCAGTATTTT,CASSQWAGDFTDTQYF
NA,TRBV20-1,NA,TRBJ2-5,TGCAGTGCGCCCGCGGGGGCAGAGACCCAGTACTTC,CSAPAGAETQYF
NA,TRBV11-1,NA,TRBJ1-4,TGTGCCAGCAGCTTAGGGACCTGGAGTAATGAAAAACTGTTTTTT,CASSLGTWSNEKLFF
NA,TRBV20-1,NA,TRBJ2-5,TGCAGTGCTAGAGGTTTCCGGGAACCGATACAAGAGACCCAGTACTTC,CSARGFREPIQETQYF
NA,TRBV2,few,TRBJ2-7,TGTGCCAGCAGTGAATCAGGGACACCCACCTACGAGCAGTACTTC,CASSESGTPTYEQYF
NA,TRBV20-1,NA,TRBJ2-1,TGCAGTGCCCAGGGTCTCTACAATGAGCAGTTCTTC,CSAQGLYNEQFF
TRBD2,TRBV2,NA,TRBJ2-1,TGTGCCAGCTTTAGCGGGGGGCCAGCCTACAATGAGCAGTTCTTC,CASFSGGPAYNEQFF
TRBD2,TRBV10-3,many,TRBJ2-1,TGTGCCATCAGTTCCCGAGACGGGGCGGGGGATCATGAGCAGTTCTTC,CAISSRDGAGDHEQFF
NA,TRBV27,NA,TRBJ2-2,TGTGCCAGCAGTCCGCCGAAGTCCACCGGGGAGCTGTTTTTT,CASSPPKSTGELFF
NA,TRBV27,few,TRBJ1-1,TGTGCCAGCAGTCAAGGGTTCGGGAACACTGAAGCTTTCTTT,CASSQGFGNTEAFF
NA,TRBV21-1,NA,TRBJ2-7,TGTGCCAGCAGCAAGCCCTGTGGTCGGGACAAGGCCTCCTACGAGCAGTACTTC,CASSKPCGRDKASYEQYF
NA,TRBV12-3/TRBV12-4,NA,TRBJ2-7,TGTGCCAGCGGGAGGACAGACGGGTACGAGCAGTACTTC,CASGRTDGYEQYF
TRBD1,TRBV27,NA,TRBJ2-4,TGTGCCAGCAGTTTAGGGACAGGCGGTTCGGTGGCCAAAAACATTCAGTACTTC,CASSLGTGGSVAKNIQYF
NA,TRBV11-2,NA,TRBJ2-7,TGTGCCAGCAGCGCTGTTGGAGGGCAGTACTTC,CASSAVGGQYF
TRBD1,TRBV6-5,NA,TRBJ1-5,TGTGCCAGCAAAGAGACAGGGGCGAATTTAAATCAGCCCCAGCATTTT,CASKETGANLNQPQHF
TRBD1,TRBV27,many,TRBJ2-3,TGTGCCAGCAGTTTATCGGGGACAGGGAGCACAGATACGCAGTATTTT,CASSLSGTGSTDTQYF
NA,TRBV18,many,TRBJ1-6,TGTGCCAGCTCTCCGGCGGCTAATTCACCCCTCCACTTT,CASSPAANSPLHF
NA,TRBV11-2,few,TRBJ2-3,TGTGCCAGCAGCGTAGATCTTCGGGGTACGCAGTATTTT,CASSVDLRGTQYF
NA,TRBV7-2,NA,TRBJ2-1,TGTGCCAGCAGCTTGGAAGGGCTAACCTACAGTGAGCAGTTCTTC,CASSLEGLTYSEQFF